Reported below is one TCR beta chain. Antigen unknown. The data derive from a study of cytomegalovirus exposure and HLA in healthy donors. The study's findings and limits: Prediction of most subjects' HLA-A and HLA-B alleles by TCR beta sequences was reportedly accurate. When the data were analyzed later, several of the most significant clusters appeared to be linked to common viral pathogens. With high specificity and sensitivity, the classifier reportedly diagnosed cytomegalovirus status.

The V end lost 0 bases, the J end lost 0 bases, and 9 bases lay between the germline ends. This CDR3 is 15 amino acids long. CDR1 and CDR2 (germline): SGHNT, YYREEE (reference sequence). The PCR contained 60 Vbeta and 13 Jbeta primers. The data were produced by immunoSEQ multiplex PCR, yet TCRdb's version contains in-frame clones alone and is incomplete. The data contain fewer than 150,000 clones, 80% of them singletons. J is TRBJ1-1 and V is TRBV5-4; D remains ambiguous. This TCR came from a man in his forties or fifties in good health and CMV-seropositive. Source material: PBMCs. This CDR3 is CASSLAGVLNTEAFF. The CDR3 nucleotides read TGTGCCAGCAGCTTGGCCGGGGTTTTGAACACTGAAGCTTTCTTT. The complete variable domain, with remaining parts taken from reference TRBV5-4 and TRBJ1-1, reads ETGVTQSPTHLIKTRGQQVTLRCSSQSGHNTVSWYQQALGQGPQFIFQYYREEENGRGNFPPRFSGLQFPNYSSELNVNALELDDSALYLCASSLAGVLNTEAFFGQGTRLTVV.